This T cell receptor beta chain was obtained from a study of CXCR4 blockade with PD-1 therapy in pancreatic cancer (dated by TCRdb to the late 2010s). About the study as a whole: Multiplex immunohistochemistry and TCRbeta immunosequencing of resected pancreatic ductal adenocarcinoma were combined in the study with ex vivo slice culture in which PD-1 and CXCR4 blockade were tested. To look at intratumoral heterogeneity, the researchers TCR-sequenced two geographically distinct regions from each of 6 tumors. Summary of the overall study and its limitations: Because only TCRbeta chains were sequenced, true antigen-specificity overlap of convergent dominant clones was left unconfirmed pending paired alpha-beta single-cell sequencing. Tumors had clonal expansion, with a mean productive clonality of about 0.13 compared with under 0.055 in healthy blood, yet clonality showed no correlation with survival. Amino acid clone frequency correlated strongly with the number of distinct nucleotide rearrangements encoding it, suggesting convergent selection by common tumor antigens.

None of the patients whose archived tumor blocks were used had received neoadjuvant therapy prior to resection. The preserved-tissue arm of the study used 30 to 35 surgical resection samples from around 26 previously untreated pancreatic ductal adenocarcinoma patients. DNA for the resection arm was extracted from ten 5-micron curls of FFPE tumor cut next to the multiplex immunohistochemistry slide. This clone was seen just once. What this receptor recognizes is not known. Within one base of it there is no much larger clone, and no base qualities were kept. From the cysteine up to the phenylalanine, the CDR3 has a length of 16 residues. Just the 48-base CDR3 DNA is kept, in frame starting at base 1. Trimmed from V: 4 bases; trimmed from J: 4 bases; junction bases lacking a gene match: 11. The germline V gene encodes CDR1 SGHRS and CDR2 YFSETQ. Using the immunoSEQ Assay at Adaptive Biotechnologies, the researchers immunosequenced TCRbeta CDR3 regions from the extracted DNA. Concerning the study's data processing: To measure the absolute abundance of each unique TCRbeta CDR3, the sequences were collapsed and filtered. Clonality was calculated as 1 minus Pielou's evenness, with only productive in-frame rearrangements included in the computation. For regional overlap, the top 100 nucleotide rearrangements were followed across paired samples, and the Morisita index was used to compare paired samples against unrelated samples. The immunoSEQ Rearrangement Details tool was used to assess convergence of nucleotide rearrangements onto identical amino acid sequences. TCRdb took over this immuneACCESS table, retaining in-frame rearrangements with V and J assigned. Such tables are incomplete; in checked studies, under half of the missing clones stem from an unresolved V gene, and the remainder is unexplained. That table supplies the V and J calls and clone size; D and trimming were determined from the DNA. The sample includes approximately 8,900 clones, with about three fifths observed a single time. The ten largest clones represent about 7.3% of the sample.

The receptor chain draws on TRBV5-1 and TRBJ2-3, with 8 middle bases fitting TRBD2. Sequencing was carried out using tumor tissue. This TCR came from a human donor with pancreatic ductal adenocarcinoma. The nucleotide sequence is TGCGCCAGCAGCCGGGCGGGGACTAGGGTGTCAGATACGCAGTATTTT. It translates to CASSRAGTRVSDTQYF.